The entry below gives a single TCR beta chain sequence along with its context. These data come from a study of shared clonotypes between healthy human individuals. Assay: immunoSEQ multiplex PCR; the TCRdb copy retains only in-frame clones and omits some. Counted here are 2 million to 2.5 million clones, roughly 93% occurring once; the ten biggest clones make up approximately 0.4%. Per germline, CDR1 LNHDA and CDR2 SQIVND (reference sequence). Trimming stripped 10 bases from V and 7 bases from J, with 14 bases between. CDR3 length: 12 amino acids. Sequenced sample: naive CD4+ T cells from PBMCs. The subset: CD45RA+ positively selected. The V gene is TRBV19, the J gene TRBJ2-1; D tentatively reads TRBD1 or TRBD2 (5 bases each). This TCR derives from a man aged 18 to 29 in good health. Some clones in this sample may be carry-over from other donors' samples. CDR3 amino acids: CAIGNSGNEQFF. The CDR3 bases are TGTGCCATCGGGAATTCAGGGAATGAGCAGTTCTTC.